This T cell receptor beta chain is drawn from a study of cytomegalovirus exposure and HLA in healthy donors. Findings and caveats of the study: Common viral pathogens seemed to be connected with several of the most significant clusters, according to a later analysis. Per a prior analysis, the majority of TCR beta V segments were productive roughly 90% or roughly 30% of the time.

Primers: 60 Vbeta forward and 13 Jbeta reverse. The table came from immunoSEQ multiplex PCR; TCRdb's copy has only in-frame clones and leaves some out. The sample comprises 140,000 to 150,000 clones, roughly 62% of which are singletons, and roughly 4.7% rests with the top ten. Notes on this clone: Its specificity is unknown.

The sequencing input was PBMCs. The source of this sequence is a man aged 60 to 75 in good health and CMV-seronegative.

CDR3 in DNA: TGTGCCAGCAGTCTCACCCCTCTACCTTATAGCAATCAGCCCCAGCATTTT. As protein: CASSLTPLPYSNQPQHF. The rearrangement links TRBV28 to TRBJ1-5; no clear D. Germline loops: CDR1 MDHEN, CDR2 SYDVKM. CDR3 length: 17 residues. Trimming removed 5 bases from V and 0 bases from J, with 17 bases in between.